A single sample gave rise to the 3 T cell receptor beta chains below, sequenced in a study of blood T cell repertoires in COVID-19. The table came from immunoSEQ multiplex PCR; TCRdb's copy has only in-frame clones and leaves some out. The table records about 280,000 clones, approximately 88% of them present only once. Sequenced material: peripheral blood. These receptor sequences come from a man younger than 35 with active or convalescent COVID-19.

A few counts support this clone. CDR3 bases: TGTGCCAGCAGCAAGAAGATGGGCAGGGGGCGGTCGGTGTATGGCTACACCTTC. Translated: CASSKKMGRGRSVYGYTF. The chain has TRBV21-1 and TRBJ1-2; the D call TRBD1 from the table was never checked on the DNA. TRBV21-1 is given as a pseudogene. The CDR3 covers 18 residues.

The chain joins TRBV6-5 to TRBJ2-2, with D tentatively TRBD1 (6 bases). Germline V CDR1 and CDR2: MNHEY, SVGAGI. The CDR3 is made up of 14 amino acids. V was cut by 6 bases and J by 6 bases, with 14 bases left in between. CDR3 in amino acids: CASSLGQYPGELFF. CDR3 coding DNA: TGTGCCAGCAGCCTAGGACAGTACCCCGGGGAGCTGTTTTTT.

This clone was observed a few times. Written as DNA, the CDR3 is TGTGCCAGCACGGGGGGGGTTACAGATACGCAGTATTTT. Protein product: CASTGGVTDTQYF. The chain carries TRBV2 and TRBJ2-3; TRBD2 matches 8 bases. Trimming cost V 7 bases and J 3 bases; bases outside gene matches: 3. The CDR3 has 13 amino acids. CDR1 and CDR2 (germline): SNHLY, FYNNEI.